The present T cell receptor (beta chain) was sequenced within a study of blood T cell repertoires in COVID-19. With 4 bases clipped from V and 2 bases from J, the junction kept 7 bases outside the gene matches. The CDR3 extends over 15 amino acids. Germline V gives CDR1 SGHRS, CDR2 YFSETQ. Clones were sequenced by immunoSEQ multiplex PCR, and TCRdb holds only the in-frame ones, with some missing. The sample yields roughly 280,000 clones, 75% to 90% seen once. J is TRBJ2-3 and V is TRBV5-1; 7 positions match TRBD2. Sequencing input: peripheral blood. The sequence derives from a man aged 25 to 40 with active or convalescent COVID-19. CDR3 bases: TGCGCCAGCAGCAAGGGAGGGGCCCACACAGATACGCAGTATTTT. This gives the protein CASSKGGAHTDTQYF.